One and the same sample provided the 2 T cell receptor beta chains below, sequenced in a study of shared clonotypes between healthy human individuals. Some clones are missing from TCRdb's copy, which holds only in-frame ones; the method was immunoSEQ multiplex PCR. The sample has over a million clones; about 84% are singletons. The source material was memory CD4+ T cells from PBMCs. The subset: CD45RA-negative fraction. The source of these receptors is a man between 18 and 35 years old in good health. Some clones in this sample may be carry-over from other donors' samples.

This clone was detected once. V gene TRBV2 combines with J gene TRBJ1-3, with D possibly being TRBD1 (5 bases). V was trimmed by 2 bases and J by 0 bases, leaving 14 bases between them. Germline CDR1 reads SNHLY; CDR2 reads FYNNEI. CDR3 size: 17 residues. The CDR3 DNA reads TGTGCCAGCAGTGAAAGGGGAAAGGGCAGCTCTGGAAACACCATATATTTT. Encoded protein: CASSERGKGSSGNTIYF.

The count of this clone is one. This chain connects TRBV6-5 to TRBJ1-2; D not certain. CDR3 length: 13 amino acids. Germline CDR1 and CDR2: MNHEY and SVGAGI. Trimming removed 2 bases at V and 3 bases at J, with 7 bases between. CDR3 residues: CASSYGRYYGYTF. The DNA for the CDR3 is TGTGCCAGCAGTTACGGGCGTTACTATGGCTACACCTTC.